This passage covers 3 T cell receptor beta chains from one sample sequenced in a study of blood T cell repertoires in COVID-19. Only in-frame clones appear in the TCRdb table, and some are missing; sequencing was by immunoSEQ multiplex PCR. There are over 200,000 clones in the sample; about 90% occur only once, and about 12% lies in the top ten. Material for sequencing was peripheral blood. The origin of the receptors is a young woman who had recovered from COVID-19.

This clone was counted a single time. V and J are TRBV3-1 (or the pseudogene TRBV3-2) and TRBJ2-2; D may be TRBD1 (5 bases). V shed 1 base and J shed 7 bases, with 16 bases lying between them. CDR3 size: 16 residues. Germline V gives CDR1 LGHDT, CDR2 YNNKEL (reference sequence). In nucleotides, the CDR3 is TGTGCCAGCAGCCAAGTACTTGGGGCGCAGGGCGGGGAGCTGTTTTTT. Its translation: CASSQVLGAQGGELFF.

The chain has TRBV10-3 and TRBJ1-1, with D perhaps matching TRBD1 (6 bases). The germline V gene has CDR1 ENHRY and CDR2 SYGVKD. The CDR3 extends over 14 amino acids. Trimming removed 11 bases from V and 1 base from J, with 17 bases in between. CDR3 protein: CAANPGHSNTEAFF. CDR3 bases: TGTGCCGCAAACCCGGGACACTCGAACACTGAAGCTTTCTTT.

CDR3 in amino acids: CASSLGQINYGYTF. CDR3 nucleotide sequence: TGTGCCAGCAGTCTGGGACAGATTAACTATGGCTACACCTTC. The chain uses TRBV28 and TRBJ1-2; TRBD1 matches at 7 bases. Germline loops: CDR1 MDHEN, CDR2 SYDVKM. The V gene end was trimmed by 5 bases and the J gene end by 1 base; junction bases not matched to a gene: 4. The CDR3 extends over 14 amino acids.